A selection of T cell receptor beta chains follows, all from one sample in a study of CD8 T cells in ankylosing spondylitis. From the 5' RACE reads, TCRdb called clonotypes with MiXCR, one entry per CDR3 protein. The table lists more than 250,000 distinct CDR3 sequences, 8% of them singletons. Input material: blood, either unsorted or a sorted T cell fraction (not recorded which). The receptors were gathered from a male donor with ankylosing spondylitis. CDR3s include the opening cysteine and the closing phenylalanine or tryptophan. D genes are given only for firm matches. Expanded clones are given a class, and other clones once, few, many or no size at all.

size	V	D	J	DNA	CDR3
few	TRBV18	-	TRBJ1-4	TGTGCCAGCTCACCGACGGGGATTAATGAAAAACTGTTTTTT	CASSPTGINEKLFF
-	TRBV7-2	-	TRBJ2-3	TGTGCCAGCGGCCCGGAGGGCGGGGCAGATACGCAGTATTTT	CASGPEGGADTQYF
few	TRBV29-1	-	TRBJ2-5	TGCAGCGGCTGCCGCGTCCGGCAAGAGACCCAGTACTTC	CSGCRVRQETQYF
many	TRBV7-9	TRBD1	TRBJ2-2	TGTGCCAGCAGCTTATTCCAGGGGGCAAGCGGGGAGCTGTTTTTT	CASSLFQGASGELFF
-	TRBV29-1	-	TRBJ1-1	TGCAGCGTTGATGACTTTACGAACACTGAAGCTTTCTTT	CSVDDFTNTEAFF
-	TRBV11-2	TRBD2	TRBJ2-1	TGTGCCAGCAGCTGGGGACTAGCGGGAGGGATAGGCTACAATGAGCAGTTCTTC	CASSWGLAGGIGYNEQFF
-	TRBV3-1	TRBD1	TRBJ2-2	TGTGCCAGCAGCGAAAACAGGGGTCACCCTGACACCGGGGAGCTGTTTTTT	CASSENRGHPDTGELFF
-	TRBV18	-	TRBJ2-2	TGTGCCAGCTCACCAGCGGGACAGCGTAACACCGGGGAGCTGTTTTTT	CASSPAGQRNTGELFF
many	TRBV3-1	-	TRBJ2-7	TGTGCCAGCAGCAGCAGGGTTAACTCCTACGAGCAGTACTTC	CASSSRVNSYEQYF
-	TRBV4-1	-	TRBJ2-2	TGCGCCAGCAGCCTAAGGGCCCAGTCCGGGGAGCTGTTTTTT	CASSLRAQSGELFF
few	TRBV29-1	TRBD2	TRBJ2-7	TGCAGCGTCAAACTAGCGGGAGGCTCCTACGAGCAGTACTTC	CSVKLAGGSYEQYF
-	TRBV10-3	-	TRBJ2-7	TGTGCCATCAAAGCCGAGGACGCGGGCTACGAGCAGTACTTC	CAIKAEDAGYEQYF
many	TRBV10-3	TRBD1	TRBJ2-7	TGTGCCATCAGCGATCAGGGGGATTGGTCCTACGAGCAGTACTTC	CAISDQGDWSYEQYF
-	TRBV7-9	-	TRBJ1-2	TGTGCCAGCAGCTTAGCTGGGGCAGGGAGTAACGGCTACACCTTC	CASSLAGAGSNGYTF
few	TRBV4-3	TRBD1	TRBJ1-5	TGCGCCAGCAGCCCGACCGGGACAGGGCTTCCTCAGCCCCAGCATTTT	CASSPTGTGLPQPQHF
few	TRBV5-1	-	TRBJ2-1	TGCGCCAGCAGCTTGGTAGTTACAGCCCAACTAGGCTCCTACAATGAGCAGTTCTTC	CASSLVVTAQLGSYNEQFF
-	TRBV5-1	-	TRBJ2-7	TGCGCCAGCAGCCCCAGGGCCCACGAGCAGTACTTC	CASSPRAHEQYF
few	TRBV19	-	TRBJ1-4	TGTGCCAGTAGGAAGTATGACCTCCCGGGGGAAAAACTGTTTTTT	CASRKYDLPGEKLFF
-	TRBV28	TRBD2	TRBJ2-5	TGTGCCAGCAGTCGACTAGCGGGAGTGGGTGAGACCCAGTACTTC	CASSRLAGVGETQYF
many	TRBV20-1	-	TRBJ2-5	TGCAGTGCTAGAGATGGGGCGAAAGAGACCCAGTACTTC	CSARDGAKETQYF
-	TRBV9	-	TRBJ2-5	TGTGCCAGCACCTCCCGGGGGCAGGGTAATGTCTGGGAGACCCAGTACTTC	CASTSRGQGNVWETQYF
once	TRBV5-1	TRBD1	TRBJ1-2	TGCGCCAGCAGCTTGAACCAGGGGGCCTATGGCTACACCTTC	CASSLNQGAYGYTF
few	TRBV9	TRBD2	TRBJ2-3	TGTGCCAGCAGCCCCTCTAGTGCCAGCGGGAGGGCCGGTGCGCGTGATACGCAGTATTTT	CASSPSSASGRAGARDTQYF
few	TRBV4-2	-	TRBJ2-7	TGTGCCAGCAGCCAAGACGTGGCCCCCTACGAGCAGTACTTC	CASSQDVAPYEQYF
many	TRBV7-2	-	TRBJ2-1	TGTGCCAGCAGCTTATTTTCAGCGAGCTCCTACAATGAGCAGTTCTTC	CASSLFSASSYNEQFF
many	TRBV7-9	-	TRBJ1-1	TGTGCCAGCAGGCGAGGGGTGAACACTGAAGCTTTCTTT	CASRRGVNTEAFF
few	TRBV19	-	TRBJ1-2	TGTGCCAGTAGTATCCCAGGACAAGTCCCTTATGGCTACACCTTC	CASSIPGQVPYGYTF
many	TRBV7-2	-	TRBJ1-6	TGTGCCAGCAGCCAACAATCCCAGGGAGGATCACCCCTCCACTTT	CASSQQSQGGSPLHF
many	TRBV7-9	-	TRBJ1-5	TGCGCCAGCAGCTTGGATAGCAATCAGCCCCAGCATTTT	CASSLDSNQPQHF
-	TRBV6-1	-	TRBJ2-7	TGTGCCAGCAGTGGAGCGGGCCCTTACGAGCAGTACTTC	CASSGAGPYEQYF
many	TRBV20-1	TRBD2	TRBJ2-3	TGCAGTGCGCCTAGCGGAAGCACAGATACGCAGTATTTT	CSAPSGSTDTQYF
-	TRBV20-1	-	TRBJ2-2	TGCAGTGCTCGGCACGGAACGAACACCGGGGAGCTGTTTTTT	CSARHGTNTGELFF
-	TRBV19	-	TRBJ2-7	TGTGCCAGTGCGGGACAGTCAGCCTACGAGCAGTACTTC	CASAGQSAYEQYF
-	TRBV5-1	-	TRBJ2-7	TGCGCCAGCAGCTCGCAGGACGGAGCGGTTTCCTACGAGCAGTACTTC	CASSSQDGAVSYEQYF
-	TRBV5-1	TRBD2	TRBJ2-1	TGCGCCAGCAGCCTGATGACTAGCGGGACTTACAATGAGCAGTTCTTC	CASSLMTSGTYNEQFF
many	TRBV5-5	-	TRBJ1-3	TGTGCCAGCAGCCAAGCAGTCTCTGGAAACACCATATATTTT	CASSQAVSGNTIYF